Below, 2 T cell receptor beta chains from the same sample are listed, as sequenced in a study of human CD8 memory T cell subsets. Investigators built TCR beta libraries using UMI-labeled 5' RACE. Each CDR3 protein gets one entry in TCRdb, which reprocessed the 5' RACE reads and gives no DNA. With 9,500 to 15,000 distinct CDR3 sequences in the sample, the ten largest clones hold 12% to 15%. The sequenced material came from CD8+ T cells from PBMCs. Source of these receptors: a human donor in good health.

The chain recombines TRBV20-1 with TRBJ2-1; there is no DNA to check the TCRdb D call of TRBD1. CDR1 is DFQATT, CDR2 SNEGSKA, per germline (reference sequence). CDR3 length: 16 residues. The CDR3 spells CSARDLGGPSYNEQFF.

V gene TRBV7-2 combines with J gene TRBJ2-3; as DNA is missing, the TRBD2 call by TCRdb cannot be tested. CDR1 SGHTA and CDR2 FQGNSA come from the germline V gene. The CDR3 is 15 residues long. The CDR3 here is CASSLATGAPDTQYF.